This T cell receptor (beta chain) was profiled in a study of cytomegalovirus exposure and HLA in healthy donors. Study outcomes and limitations: Many donors carried some public TCRs, although rarity characterized most TCR sequences.

To note about this clone: What it recognizes is unknown.

The CDR3 consists of 15 residues. Germline CDR1 and CDR2: GTSNPN and SVGIG (reference sequence). The V end was cut by 2 bases, the J end by 0 bases, with 14 bases between. With 60 Vbeta and 13 Jbeta primers, the PCR was carried out. Assay used: immunoSEQ multiplex PCR; TCRdb lists only in-frame clones, some missing. The sample carries about 130,000 clones, roughly 80% recorded once. This receptor was obtained from a woman aged 40-49 years in good health and CMV-seropositive. The sequenced sample consisted of PBMCs. This chain connects TRBV30 to TRBJ2-7; a weak D match, TRBD2 (5 bases). CDR3 in DNA: TGTGCCTGGAGTATGGAGGCCAGTAGCTCCTACGAGCAGTACTTC. It encodes CAWSMEASSSYEQYF.